This TCR beta chain was captured by sequencing in a study of T cell responses to AZD1222 COVID-19 vaccine. The assay was immunoSEQ multiplex PCR, and TCRdb's table has in-frame clones only and misses some. The sample has some 150,000 clones; 90% are singletons. The CDR3 has 12 residues. CDR1 is SGHTA, CDR2 FQGNSA, per germline. Trimming removed 3 bases at V and 11 bases at J, with 13 bases between. V usage is TRBV7-2 and J usage is TRBJ2-5; the D gene is possibly TRBD2 (6 bases). This TCR came from an adult who received the MenACWY meningococcal vaccine as a control. The specimen was peripheral blood, collected 28 days after the second dose of the MenACWY control vaccine. CDR3 loop: CASSLGLGGQYF. DNA of the CDR3: TGTGCCAGCAGCTTGGGGCTAGGAGGGCAGTACTTC. The full variable domain, completed using reference TRBV7-2 and TRBJ2-5, is GAGVSQSPSNKVTEKGKDVELRCDPISGHTALYWYRQSLGQGLEFLIYFQGNSAPDKSGLPSDRFSAERTGGSVSTLTIQRTQQEDSAVYLCASSLGLGGQYFGPGTRLLVL.